This TCR beta chain was recorded in a study of shared clonotypes between healthy human individuals. Regarding the study as a whole: It was anticipated that sequencing depth would influence how many clonotypes donors shared.

V was cut by 0 bases and J by 6 bases, with 13 bases left in between. The CDR3 has 14 residues. Per germline, CDR1 SGHDT and CDR2 YYEEEE. TCRdb's copy holds only in-frame clones and misses some; the assay was immunoSEQ multiplex PCR. The data contain around 980,000 clones, approximately 80% of them seen just once; the ten biggest clones take up 0.6% to 0.7%. As regards this clone: The antigen remains undetermined.

The TCR comes from a man aged 18 to 30 in good health. Some clones in this sample may be carry-over from other donors' samples. The rearrangement links TRBV5-6 to TRBJ2-7, with D unclear. The sample consisted of memory CD4+ T cells from PBMCs. Subset noted: CD45RA-negative fraction. CDR3 region: CASSLGYQASEQYF. The CDR3 DNA reads TGTGCCAGCAGCTTGGGGTACCAGGCCAGCGAGCAGTACTTC. Looking up the rest from reference TRBV5-6 and TRBJ2-7 gives the full variable domain: DAGVTQSPTHLIKTRGQQVTLRCSPKSGHDTVSWYQQALGQGPQFIFQYYEEEERQRGNFPDRFSGHQFPNYSSELNVNALLLGDSALYLCASSLGYQASEQYFGPGTRLTVT.